The following is a T cell receptor (beta chain) sequence with its context. Its antigen is unidentified. The data derive from a study of vaccination effects on CD4 cells after COVID-19. The study's findings and limits: At late timepoints after vaccination, vaccine- and infection-induced clones shrank markedly. Few convalescent patients were studied, and early post-infection samples were lacking.

CDR3 size: 14 residues. CDR1 and CDR2 (germline): SGDLS, YYNGEE. Trimming left V 8 bases short and J 1 base short, with 14 bases between. Clones were read by immunoSEQ multiplex PCR, and TCRdb kept only the in-frame ones, dropping some. This table has around 40,000 clones, approximately 67% appearing once. A roughly 11-day culture period preceded the isolation of CD4+ T cells. Vaccine recipients had no previous SARS-CoV-2 infection; their nucleocapsid antibodies were negative. The material was CD4+ T cells from PBMCs cultured without peptide, obtained before COVID-19 vaccination. This TCR came from a human donor who received a COVID-19 vaccine. J is TRBJ2-3 and V is TRBV9; D may be TRBD1 or TRBD2 (7 bases each). CDR3 coding DNA: TGTGCCAGTCAGGGGGGGGCCGGCACAGATACGCAGTATTTT. Translation: CASQGGAGTDTQYF.